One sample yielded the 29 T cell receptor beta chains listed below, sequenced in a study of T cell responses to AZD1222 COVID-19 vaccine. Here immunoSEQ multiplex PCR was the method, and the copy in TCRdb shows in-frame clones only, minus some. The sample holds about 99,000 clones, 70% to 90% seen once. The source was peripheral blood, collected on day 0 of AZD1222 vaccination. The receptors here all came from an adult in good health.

CDR3 in DNA: TGCGCCAGCAGCCCCGCTGACCGGGGGCGCGGCACTGAAGCTTTCTTT. It specifies CASSPADRGRGTEAFF. This sequence joins TRBV4-1 and TRBJ1-1; a weak D match, TRBD1 (6 bases). This CDR3 has 16 amino acids. V was clipped by 4 bases and J by 4 bases, with 19 bases between them. Per germline, CDR1 MGHRA and CDR2 YSYEKL.

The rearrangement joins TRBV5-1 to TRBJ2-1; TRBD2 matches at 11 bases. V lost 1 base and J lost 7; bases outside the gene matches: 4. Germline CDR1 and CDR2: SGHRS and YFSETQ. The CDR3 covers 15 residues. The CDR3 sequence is CASSLLAGGINEQFF. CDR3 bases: TGCGCCAGCAGCTTGCTAGCGGGGGGAATTAATGAGCAGTTCTTC.

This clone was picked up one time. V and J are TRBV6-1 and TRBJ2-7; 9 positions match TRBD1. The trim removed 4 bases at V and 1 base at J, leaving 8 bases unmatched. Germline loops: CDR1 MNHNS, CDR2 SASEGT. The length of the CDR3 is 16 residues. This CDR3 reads CASSVESGTGSYEQYF. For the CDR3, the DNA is TGTGCCAGCAGTGTCGAATCCGGGACAGGGTCCTACGAGCAGTACTTC.

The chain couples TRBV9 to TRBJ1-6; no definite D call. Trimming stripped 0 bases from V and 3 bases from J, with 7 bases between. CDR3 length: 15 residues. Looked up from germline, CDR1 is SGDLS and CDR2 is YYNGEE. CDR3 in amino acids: CASSVVEVYNSPLHF. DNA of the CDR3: TGTGCCAGCAGCGTAGTGGAGGTCTATAATTCACCCCTCCACTTT.

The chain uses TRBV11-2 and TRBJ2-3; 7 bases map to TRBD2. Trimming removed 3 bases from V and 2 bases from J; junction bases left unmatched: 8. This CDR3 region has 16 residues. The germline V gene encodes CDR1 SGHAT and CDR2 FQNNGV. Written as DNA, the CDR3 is TGTGCCAGCAGCTTTCGAGTGGGGGGGTTCACAGATACGCAGTATTTT. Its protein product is CASSFRVGGFTDTQYF.

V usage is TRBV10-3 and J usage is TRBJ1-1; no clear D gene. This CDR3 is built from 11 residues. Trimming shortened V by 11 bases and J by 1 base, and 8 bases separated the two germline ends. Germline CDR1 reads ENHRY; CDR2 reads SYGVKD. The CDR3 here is CALRTNTEAFF. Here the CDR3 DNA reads TGTGCCCTACGGACGAACACTGAAGCTTTCTTT.

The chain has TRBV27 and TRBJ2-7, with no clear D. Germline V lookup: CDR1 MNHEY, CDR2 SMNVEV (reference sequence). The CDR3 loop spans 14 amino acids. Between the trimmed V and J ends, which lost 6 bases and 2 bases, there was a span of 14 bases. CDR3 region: CASRTFGPAYEQYF. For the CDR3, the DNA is TGTGCCAGCAGAACCTTCGGGCCCGCCTACGAGCAGTACTTC.

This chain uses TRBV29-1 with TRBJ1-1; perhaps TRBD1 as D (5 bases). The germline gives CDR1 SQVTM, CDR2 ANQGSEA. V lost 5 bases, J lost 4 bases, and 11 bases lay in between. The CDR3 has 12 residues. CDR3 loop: CSVSVTGTEAFF. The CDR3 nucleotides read TGCAGCGTTAGTGTTACAGGCACTGAAGCTTTCTTT.

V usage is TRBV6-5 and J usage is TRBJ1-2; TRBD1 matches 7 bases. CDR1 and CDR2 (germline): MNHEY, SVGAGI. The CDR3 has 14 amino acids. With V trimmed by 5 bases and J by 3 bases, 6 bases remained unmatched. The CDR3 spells CASSRDSAYYGYTF. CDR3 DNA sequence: TGTGCCAGCAGTCGGGACAGTGCCTACTATGGCTACACCTTC.

CDR3 amino acids: CASSLDGRGTEAFF. The CDR3 coding sequence is TGCGCCAGCAGTCTGGACGGACGGGGGACTGAAGCTTTCTTT. The chain carries TRBV5-1 and TRBJ1-1; the D gene is possibly TRBD1 (5 bases). Germline V gene sequence: CDR1 SGHRS, CDR2 YFSETQ. Deletions cut 5 bases from V and 5 bases from J, with 16 bases between. This CDR3 has 14 residues.

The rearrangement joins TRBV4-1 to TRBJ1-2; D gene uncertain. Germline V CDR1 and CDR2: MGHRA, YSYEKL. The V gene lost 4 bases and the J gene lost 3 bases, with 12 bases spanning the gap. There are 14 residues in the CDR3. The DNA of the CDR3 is TGCGCCAGCAGCCCCCGTGAAAGCGACTATGGCTACACCTTC. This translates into CASSPRESDYGYTF.

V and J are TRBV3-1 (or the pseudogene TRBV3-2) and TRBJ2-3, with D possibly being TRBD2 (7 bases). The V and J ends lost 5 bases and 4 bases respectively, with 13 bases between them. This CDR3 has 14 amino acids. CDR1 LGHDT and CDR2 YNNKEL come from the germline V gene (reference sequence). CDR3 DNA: TGTGCCAGCAGCGTGGGGGGGCTCCCAGATACGCAGTATTTT. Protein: CASSVGGLPDTQYF.

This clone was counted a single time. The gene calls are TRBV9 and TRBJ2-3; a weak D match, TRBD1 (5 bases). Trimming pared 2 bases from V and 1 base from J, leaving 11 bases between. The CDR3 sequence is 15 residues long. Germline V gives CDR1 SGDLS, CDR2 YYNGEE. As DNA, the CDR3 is TGTGCCAGCAGCGTTGCCCTGACAGGCACAGATACGCAGTATTTT. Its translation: CASSVALTGTDTQYF.

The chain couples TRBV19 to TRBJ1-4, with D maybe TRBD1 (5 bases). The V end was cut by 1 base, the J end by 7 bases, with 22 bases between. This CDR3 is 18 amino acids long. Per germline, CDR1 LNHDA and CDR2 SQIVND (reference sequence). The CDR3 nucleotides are TGTGCCAGTAGTATAGTTCGGGGGTACGGCGGCGTTGGTGAAAAACTGTTTTTT. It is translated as CASSIVRGYGGVGEKLFF.

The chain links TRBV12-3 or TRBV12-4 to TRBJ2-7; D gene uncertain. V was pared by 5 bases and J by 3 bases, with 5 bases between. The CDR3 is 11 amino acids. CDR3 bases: TGTGCCAGCAGTATCCACTACGAGCAGTACTTC. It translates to CASSIHYEQYF.

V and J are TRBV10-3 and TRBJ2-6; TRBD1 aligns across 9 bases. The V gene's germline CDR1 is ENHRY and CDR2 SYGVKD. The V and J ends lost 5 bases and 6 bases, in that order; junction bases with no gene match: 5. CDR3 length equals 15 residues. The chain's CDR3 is CAISSDRGTANVLTF. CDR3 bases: TGTGCCATCAGTTCCGACAGGGGGACGGCCAACGTCCTGACTTTC.

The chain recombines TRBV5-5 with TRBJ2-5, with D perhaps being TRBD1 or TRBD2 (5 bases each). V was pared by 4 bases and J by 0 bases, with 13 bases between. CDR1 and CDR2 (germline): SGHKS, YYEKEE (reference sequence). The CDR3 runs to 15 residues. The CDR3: CASSRDVAYQETQYF. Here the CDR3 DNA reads TGTGCCAGCAGCAGGGACGTCGCGTACCAAGAGACCCAGTACTTC.

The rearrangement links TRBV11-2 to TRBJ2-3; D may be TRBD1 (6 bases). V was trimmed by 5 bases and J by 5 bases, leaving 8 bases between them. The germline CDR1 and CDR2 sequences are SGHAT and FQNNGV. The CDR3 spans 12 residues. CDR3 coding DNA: TGTGCCAGCAGCCAGGGACAAGATACGCAGTATTTT. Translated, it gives CASSQGQDTQYF.

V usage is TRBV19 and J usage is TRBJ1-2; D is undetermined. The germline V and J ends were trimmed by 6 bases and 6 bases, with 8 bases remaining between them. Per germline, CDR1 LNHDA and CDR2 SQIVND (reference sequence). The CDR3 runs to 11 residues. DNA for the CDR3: TGTGCCAGTAGAACGAATGATGGCTACACCTTC. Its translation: CASRTNDGYTF.

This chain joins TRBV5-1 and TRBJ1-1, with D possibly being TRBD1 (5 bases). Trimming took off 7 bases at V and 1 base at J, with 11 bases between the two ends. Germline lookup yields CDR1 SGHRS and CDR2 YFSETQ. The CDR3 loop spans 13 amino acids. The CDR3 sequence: CASCRVSNTEAFF. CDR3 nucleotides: TGCGCCAGCTGCAGGGTTTCGAACACTGAAGCTTTCTTT.

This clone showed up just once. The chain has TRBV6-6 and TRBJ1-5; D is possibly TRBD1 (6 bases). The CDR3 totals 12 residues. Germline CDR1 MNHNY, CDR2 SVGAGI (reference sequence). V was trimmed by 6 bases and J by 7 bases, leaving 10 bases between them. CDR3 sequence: CASSEGEQPQHF. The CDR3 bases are TGTGCCAGCAGCGAGGGGGAACAGCCCCAGCATTTT.

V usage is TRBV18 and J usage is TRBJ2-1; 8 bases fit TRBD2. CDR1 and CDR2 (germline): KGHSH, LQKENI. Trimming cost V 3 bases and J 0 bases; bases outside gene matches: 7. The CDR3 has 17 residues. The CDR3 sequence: CASSPGLAVSSYNEQFF. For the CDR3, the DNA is TGTGCCAGCTCACCTGGACTAGCAGTCTCCTCCTACAATGAGCAGTTCTTC. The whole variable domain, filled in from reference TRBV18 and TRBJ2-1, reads NAGVMQNPRHLVRRRGQEARLRCSPMKGHSHVYWYRQLPEEGLKFMVYLQKENIIDESGMPKERFSAEFPKEGPSILRIQQVVRGDSAAYFCASSPGLAVSSYNEQFFGPGTRLTVL.

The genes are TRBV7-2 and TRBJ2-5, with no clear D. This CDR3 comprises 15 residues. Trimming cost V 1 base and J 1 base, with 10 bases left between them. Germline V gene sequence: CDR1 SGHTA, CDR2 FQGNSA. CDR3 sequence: CASSLVISSQETQYF. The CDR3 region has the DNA TGTGCCAGCAGCTTAGTGATCTCCAGCCAAGAGACCCAGTACTTC.

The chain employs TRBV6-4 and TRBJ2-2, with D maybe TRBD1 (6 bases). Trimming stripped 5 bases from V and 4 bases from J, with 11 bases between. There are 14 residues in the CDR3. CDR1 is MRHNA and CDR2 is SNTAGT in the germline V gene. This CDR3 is CASSTTGTTGELFF. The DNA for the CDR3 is TGTGCCAGCAGTACGACAGGAACCACCGGGGAGCTGTTTTTT.

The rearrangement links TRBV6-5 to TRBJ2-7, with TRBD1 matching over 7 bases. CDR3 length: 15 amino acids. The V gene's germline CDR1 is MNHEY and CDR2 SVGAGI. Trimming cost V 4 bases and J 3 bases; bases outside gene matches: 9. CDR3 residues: CASSSKQGRDYEQYF. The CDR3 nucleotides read TGTGCCAGCAGTTCAAAACAGGGGCGAGACTACGAGCAGTACTTC.

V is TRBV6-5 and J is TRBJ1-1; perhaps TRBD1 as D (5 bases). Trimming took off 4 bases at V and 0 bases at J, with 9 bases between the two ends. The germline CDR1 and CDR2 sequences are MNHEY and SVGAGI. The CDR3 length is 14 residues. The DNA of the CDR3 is TGTGCCAGCAGTTTTGGGACGGTGAACACTGAAGCTTTCTTT. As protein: CASSFGTVNTEAFF.

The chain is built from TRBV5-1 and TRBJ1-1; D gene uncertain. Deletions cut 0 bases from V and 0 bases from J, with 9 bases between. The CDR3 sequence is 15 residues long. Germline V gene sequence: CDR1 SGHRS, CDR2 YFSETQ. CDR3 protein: CASSLAQEMNTEAFF. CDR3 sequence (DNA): TGCGCCAGCAGCTTGGCCCAGGAGATGAACACTGAAGCTTTCTTT. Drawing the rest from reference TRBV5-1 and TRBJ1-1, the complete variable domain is KAGVTQTPRYLIKTRGQQVTLSCSPISGHRSVSWYQQTPGQGLQFLFEYFSETQRNKGNFPGRFSGRQFSNSRSEMNVSTLELGDSALYLCASSLAQEMNTEAFFGQGTRLTVV.

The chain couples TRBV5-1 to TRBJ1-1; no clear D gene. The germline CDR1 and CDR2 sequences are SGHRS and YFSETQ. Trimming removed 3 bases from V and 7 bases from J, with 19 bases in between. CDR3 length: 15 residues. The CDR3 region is CASSSNEGEGIEAFF. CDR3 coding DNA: TGCGCCAGCAGCTCGAATGAGGGAGAAGGGATTGAAGCTTTCTTT.

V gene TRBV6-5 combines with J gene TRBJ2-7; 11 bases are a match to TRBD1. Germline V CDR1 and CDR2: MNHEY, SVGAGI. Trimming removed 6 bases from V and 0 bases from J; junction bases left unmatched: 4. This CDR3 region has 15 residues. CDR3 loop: CASSPGTGGSYEQYF. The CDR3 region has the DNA TGTGCCAGCAGCCCCGGGACAGGGGGCTCCTACGAGCAGTACTTC.